This T cell receptor (beta chain) derives from a study of human T cells and chemical hapten exposure. TCRdb recomputed calls from the RACE reads with MiXCR, one row per CDR3 protein. The repertoire holds some 170,000 distinct CDR3 sequences, with approximately 20% as singletons. V lost 0 bases, J lost 3 bases, and 11 bases lay in between. There are 15 residues in the CDR3. CDR1 is MNHNS, CDR2 SASEGT, per germline. This sample's time point: patch test 1, 2 weeks after DPC sensitization. The treatment here: therapeutic diphenylcyclopropenone sensitization with weekly scalp DPC. The source material was whole blood, sampled in connection with sensitization to the hapten diphenylcyclopropenone (DPC). The source is a woman in her 50s with alopecia areata. Some clones in this sample may be carry-over from other donors' samples. The chain couples TRBV6-1 to TRBJ1-2, with D uncertain. CDR3: CASSEALWTDYGYTF. CDR3 coding DNA: TGTGCCAGCAGTGAAGCGCTTTGGACGGACTATGGCTACACCTTC.